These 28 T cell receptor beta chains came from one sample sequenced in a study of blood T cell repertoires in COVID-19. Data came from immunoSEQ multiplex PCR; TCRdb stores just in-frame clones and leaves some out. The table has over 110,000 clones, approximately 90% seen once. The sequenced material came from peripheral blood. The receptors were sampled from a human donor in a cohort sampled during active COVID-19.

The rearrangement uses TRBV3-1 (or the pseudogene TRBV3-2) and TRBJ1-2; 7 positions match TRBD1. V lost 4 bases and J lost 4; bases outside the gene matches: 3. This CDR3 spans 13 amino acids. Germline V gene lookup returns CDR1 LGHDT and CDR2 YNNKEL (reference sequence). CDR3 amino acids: CASSLGTVYGYTF. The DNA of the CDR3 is TGTGCCAGCAGCCTGGGGACAGTCTATGGCTACACCTTC.

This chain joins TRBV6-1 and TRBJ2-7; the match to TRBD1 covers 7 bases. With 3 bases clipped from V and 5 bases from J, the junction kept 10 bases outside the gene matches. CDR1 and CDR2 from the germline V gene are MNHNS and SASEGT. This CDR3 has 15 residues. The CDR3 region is CASSDRGRIRHEQYF. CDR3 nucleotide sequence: TGTGCCAGCAGTGATAGGGGGCGCATTAGACACGAGCAGTACTTC.

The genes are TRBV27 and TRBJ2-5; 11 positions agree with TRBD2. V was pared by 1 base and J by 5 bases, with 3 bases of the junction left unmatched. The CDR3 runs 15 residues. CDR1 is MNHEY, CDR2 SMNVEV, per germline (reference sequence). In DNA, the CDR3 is TGTGCCAGCAGTTTATTAGCGGGGGGGCGCGAGACCCAGTACTTC. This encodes CASSLLAGGRETQYF.

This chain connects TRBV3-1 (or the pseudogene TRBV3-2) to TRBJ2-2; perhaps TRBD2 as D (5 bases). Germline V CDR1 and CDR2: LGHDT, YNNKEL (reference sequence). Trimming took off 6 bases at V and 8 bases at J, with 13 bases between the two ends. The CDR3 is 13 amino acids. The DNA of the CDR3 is TGTGCCAGCAGGGGCCTTCGGGGAGGGGAGCTGTTTTTT. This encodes CASRGLRGGELFF.

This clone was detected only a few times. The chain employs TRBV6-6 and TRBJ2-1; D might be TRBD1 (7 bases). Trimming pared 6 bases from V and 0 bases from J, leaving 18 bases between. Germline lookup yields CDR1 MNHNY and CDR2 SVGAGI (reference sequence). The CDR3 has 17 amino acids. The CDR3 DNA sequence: TGTGCCAGCAGCCGAGGAGGGGGCACCTCCTCCTACAATGAGCAGTTCTTC. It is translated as CASSRGGGTSSYNEQFF.

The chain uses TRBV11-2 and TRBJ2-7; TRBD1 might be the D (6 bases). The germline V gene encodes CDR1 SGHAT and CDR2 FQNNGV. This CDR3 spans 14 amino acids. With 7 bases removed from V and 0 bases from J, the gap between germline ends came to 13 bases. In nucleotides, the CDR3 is TGTGCCAGCAATGACAGGACATTCTCCTACGAGCAGTACTTC. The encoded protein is CASNDRTFSYEQYF.

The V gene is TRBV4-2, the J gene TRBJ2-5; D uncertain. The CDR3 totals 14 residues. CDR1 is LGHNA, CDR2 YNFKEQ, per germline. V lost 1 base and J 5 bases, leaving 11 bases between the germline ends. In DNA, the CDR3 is TGTGCCAGCAGCCAAGTACCAGGCGATGAGACCCAGTACTTC. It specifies CASSQVPGDETQYF.

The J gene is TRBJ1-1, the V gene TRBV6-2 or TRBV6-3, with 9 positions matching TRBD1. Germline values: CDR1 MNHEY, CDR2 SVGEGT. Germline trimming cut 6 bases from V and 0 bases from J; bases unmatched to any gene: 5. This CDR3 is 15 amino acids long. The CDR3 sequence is CASSQDRGMNTEAFF. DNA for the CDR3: TGTGCCAGCAGCCAGGACAGGGGAATGAACACTGAAGCTTTCTTT.

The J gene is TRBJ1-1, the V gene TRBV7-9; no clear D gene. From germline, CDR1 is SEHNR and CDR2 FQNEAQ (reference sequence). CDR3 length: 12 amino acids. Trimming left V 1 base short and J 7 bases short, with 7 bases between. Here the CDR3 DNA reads TGTGCCAGCAGCTTAGACGTCGGTGAAGCTTTCTTT. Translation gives CASSLDVGEAFF. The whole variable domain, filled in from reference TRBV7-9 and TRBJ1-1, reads DTGVSQNPRHKITKRGQNVTFRCDPISEHNRLYWYRQTLGQGPEFLTYFQNEAQLEKSRLLSDRFSAERPKGSFSTLEIQRTEQGDSAMYLCASSLDVGEAFFGQGTRLTVV.

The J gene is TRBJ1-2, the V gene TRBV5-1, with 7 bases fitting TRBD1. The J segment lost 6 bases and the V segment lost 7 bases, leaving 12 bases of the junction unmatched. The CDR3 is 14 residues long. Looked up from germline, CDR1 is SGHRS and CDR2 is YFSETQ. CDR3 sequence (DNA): TGCGCCAGCGGGATACCCGGGACAGACCATGGCTACACCTTC. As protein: CASGIPGTDHGYTF.

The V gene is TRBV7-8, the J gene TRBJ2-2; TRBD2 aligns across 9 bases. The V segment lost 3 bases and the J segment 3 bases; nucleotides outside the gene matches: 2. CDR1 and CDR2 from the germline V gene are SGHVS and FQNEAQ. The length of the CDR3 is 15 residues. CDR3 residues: CASSLRLADTGELFF. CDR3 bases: TGTGCCAGCAGCTTGCGACTAGCGGACACCGGGGAGCTGTTTTTT.

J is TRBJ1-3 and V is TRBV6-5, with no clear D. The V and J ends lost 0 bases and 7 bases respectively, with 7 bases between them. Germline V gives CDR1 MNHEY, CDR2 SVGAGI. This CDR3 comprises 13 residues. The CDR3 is CASSYSGSNTIYF. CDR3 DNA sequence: TGTGCCAGCAGTTACTCGGGGAGTAACACCATATATTTT.

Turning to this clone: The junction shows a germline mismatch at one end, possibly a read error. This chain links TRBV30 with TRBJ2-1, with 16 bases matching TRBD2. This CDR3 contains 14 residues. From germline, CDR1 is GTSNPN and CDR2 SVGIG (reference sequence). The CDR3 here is CAWSVIGTSGGAVF. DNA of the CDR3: TGTGCCTGGAGTGTAATAGGGACTAGCGGGGGGGCCGTCTTC.

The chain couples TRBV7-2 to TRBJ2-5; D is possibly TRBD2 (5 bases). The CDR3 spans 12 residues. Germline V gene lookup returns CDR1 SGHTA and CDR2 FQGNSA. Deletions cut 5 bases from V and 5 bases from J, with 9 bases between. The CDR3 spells CASSTGLETQYF. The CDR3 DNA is TGTGCCAGCAGCACGGGGTTGGAGACCCAGTACTTC.

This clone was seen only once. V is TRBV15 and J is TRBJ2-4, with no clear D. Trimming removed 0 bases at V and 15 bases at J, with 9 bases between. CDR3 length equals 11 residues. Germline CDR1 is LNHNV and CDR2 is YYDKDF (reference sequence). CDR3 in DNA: TGTGCCACCAGCAGAGATAGTAGTCGGTACTTC. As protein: CATSRDSSRYF.

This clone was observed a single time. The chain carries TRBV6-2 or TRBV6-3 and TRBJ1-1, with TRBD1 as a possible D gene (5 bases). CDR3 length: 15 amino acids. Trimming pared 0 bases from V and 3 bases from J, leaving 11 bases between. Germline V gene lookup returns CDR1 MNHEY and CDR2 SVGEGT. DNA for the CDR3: TGTGCCAGCAGTTACTCGGGGCAGGGATACACTGAAGCTTTCTTT. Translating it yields CASSYSGQGYTEAFF.

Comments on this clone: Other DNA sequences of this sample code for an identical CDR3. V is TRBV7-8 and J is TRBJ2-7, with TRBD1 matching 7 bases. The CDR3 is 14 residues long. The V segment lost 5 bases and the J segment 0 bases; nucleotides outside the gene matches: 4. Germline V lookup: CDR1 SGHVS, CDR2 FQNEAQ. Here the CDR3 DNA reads TGTGCCAGCAGCACGGACAGGACCTCCTACGAGCAGTACTTC. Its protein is CASSTDRTSYEQYF.

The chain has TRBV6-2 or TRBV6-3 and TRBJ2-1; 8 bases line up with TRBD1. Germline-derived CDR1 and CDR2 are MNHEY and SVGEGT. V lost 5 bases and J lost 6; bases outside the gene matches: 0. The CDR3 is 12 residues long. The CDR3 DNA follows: TGTGCCAGCAGTGGACAGGGCAATGAGCAGTTCTTC. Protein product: CASSGQGNEQFF.

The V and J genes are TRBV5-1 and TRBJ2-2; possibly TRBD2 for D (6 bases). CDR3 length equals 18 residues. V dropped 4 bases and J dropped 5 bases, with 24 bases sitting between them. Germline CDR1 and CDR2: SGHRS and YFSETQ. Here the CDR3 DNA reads TGCGCCAGCAGCCGACCTCAGGGAGGAACGATCCCAACCGGGGAGCTGTTTTTT. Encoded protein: CASSRPQGGTIPTGELFF.

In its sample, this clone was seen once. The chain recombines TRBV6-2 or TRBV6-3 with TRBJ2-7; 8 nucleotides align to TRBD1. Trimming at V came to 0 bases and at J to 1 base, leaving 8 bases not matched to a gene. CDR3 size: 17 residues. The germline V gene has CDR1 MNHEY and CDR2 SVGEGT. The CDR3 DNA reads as TGTGCCAGCAGTTACTCGAGGTCGGGACAGGCTTCCTACGAGCAGTACTTC. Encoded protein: CASSYSRSGQASYEQYF.

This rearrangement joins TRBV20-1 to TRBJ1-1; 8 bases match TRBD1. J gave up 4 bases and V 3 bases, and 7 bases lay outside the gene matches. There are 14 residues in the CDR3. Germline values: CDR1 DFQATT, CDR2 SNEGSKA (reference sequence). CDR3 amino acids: CSASSTGGGTEAFF. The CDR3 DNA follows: TGCAGTGCTAGTTCTACAGGGGGTGGCACTGAAGCTTTCTTT.

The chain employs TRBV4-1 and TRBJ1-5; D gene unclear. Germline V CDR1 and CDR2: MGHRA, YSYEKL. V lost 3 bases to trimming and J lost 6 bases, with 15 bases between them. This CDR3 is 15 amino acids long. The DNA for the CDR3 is TGCGCCAGCAGCCACACGACAAGTAGAAGTCAGCCCCAGCATTTT. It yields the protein CASSHTTSRSQPQHF.

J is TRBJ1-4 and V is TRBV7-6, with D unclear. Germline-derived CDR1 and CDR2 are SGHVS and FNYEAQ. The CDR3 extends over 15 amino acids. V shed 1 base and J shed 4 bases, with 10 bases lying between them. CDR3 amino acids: CASSLGPGLNEKLFF. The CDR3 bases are TGTGCCAGCAGCTTAGGACCAGGCCTTAATGAAAAACTGTTTTTT.

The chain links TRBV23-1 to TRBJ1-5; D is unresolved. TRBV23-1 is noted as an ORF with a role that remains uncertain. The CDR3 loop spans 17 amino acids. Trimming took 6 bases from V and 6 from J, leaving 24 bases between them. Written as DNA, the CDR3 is TGCGCCAGCAGCGAATTCAACCCTCGGGGAACGGGTCAGCCCCAGCATTTT. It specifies CASSEFNPRGTGQPQHF.

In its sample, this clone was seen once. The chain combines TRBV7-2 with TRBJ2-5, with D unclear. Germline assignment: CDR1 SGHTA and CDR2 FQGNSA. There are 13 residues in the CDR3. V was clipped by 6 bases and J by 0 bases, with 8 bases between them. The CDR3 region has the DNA TGTGCCAGCAGTGACACGAACCAAGAGACCCAGTACTTC. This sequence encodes CASSDTNQETQYF.

The CDR3 here is CASSLAGGQPQHF. CDR3 DNA sequence: TGCGCCAGCAGCTTGGCCGGGGGTCAGCCCCAGCATTTT. This chain uses TRBV5-1 with TRBJ1-5; possibly TRBD1 for D (5 bases). Germline V gene lookup returns CDR1 SGHRS and CDR2 YFSETQ. The CDR3 has 13 amino acids. Deletions cut 0 bases from V and 6 bases from J, with 7 bases between.

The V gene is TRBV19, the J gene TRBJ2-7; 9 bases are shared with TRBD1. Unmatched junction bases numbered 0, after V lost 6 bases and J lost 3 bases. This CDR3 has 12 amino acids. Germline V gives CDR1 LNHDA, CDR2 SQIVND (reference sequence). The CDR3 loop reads CASRGQGYEQYF. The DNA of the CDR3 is TGTGCCAGTAGGGGACAGGGCTACGAGCAGTACTTC.

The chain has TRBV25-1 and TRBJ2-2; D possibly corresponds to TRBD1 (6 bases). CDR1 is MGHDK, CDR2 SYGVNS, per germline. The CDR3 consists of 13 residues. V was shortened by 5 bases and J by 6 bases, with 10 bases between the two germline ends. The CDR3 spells CASSSTGSGELFF. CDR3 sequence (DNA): TGTGCCAGCAGTTCGACAGGTTCCGGGGAGCTGTTTTTT. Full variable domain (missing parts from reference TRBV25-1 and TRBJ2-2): EADIYQTPRYLVIGTGKKITLECSQTMGHDKMYWYQQDPGMELHLIHYSYGVNSTEKGDLSSESTVSRIRTEHFPLTLESARPSHTSQYLCASSSTGSGELFFGEGSRLTVL.